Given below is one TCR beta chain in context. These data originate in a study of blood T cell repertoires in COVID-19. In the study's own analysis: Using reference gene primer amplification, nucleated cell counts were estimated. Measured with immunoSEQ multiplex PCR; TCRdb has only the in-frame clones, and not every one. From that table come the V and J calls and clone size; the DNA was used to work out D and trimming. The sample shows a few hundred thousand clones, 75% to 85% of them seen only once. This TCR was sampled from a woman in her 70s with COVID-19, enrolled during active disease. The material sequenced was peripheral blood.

Written as DNA, the CDR3 is TGTGCCACCAAGGGGCGTGAAAAACTGTTTTTT. It is translated as CATKGREKLFF. The chain carries TRBV28 and TRBJ1-4; tentative D call: TRBD1 (5 bases). The CDR3 has 11 residues. Germline CDR1 MDHEN, CDR2 SYDVKM. Trimming shortened V by 10 bases and J by 7 bases, and 10 bases separated the two germline ends.